This T cell receptor (beta chain) was obtained from a study of T cell responses to AZD1222 COVID-19 vaccine. Study-level findings and limits: The repertoires were collected only after the peak T cell response.

The method was immunoSEQ multiplex PCR; TCRdb's version includes in-frame clones alone and lacks a portion of them. The table lists 150,000 to 200,000 clones, 94% of them singletons. About this clone: Its antigen is still unknown.

The germline V gene has CDR1 KGHSH and CDR2 LQKENI. V lost 3 bases and J 8 bases, leaving 10 bases between the germline ends. This CDR3 has 13 residues. The receptor's source is an adult who received the AZD1222 COVID-19 vaccine. The source was peripheral blood, collected 28 days after the second AZD1222 dose. The gene calls are TRBV18 and TRBJ1-4; D ambiguous. CDR3 loop: CASSPTGGEKLFF. CDR3 sequence (DNA): TGTGCCAGCTCACCTACCGGAGGCGAAAAACTGTTTTTT. The variable domain in full, completed from reference TRBV18 and TRBJ1-4, reads NAGVMQNPRHLVRRRGQEARLRCSPMKGHSHVYWYRQLPEEGLKFMVYLQKENIIDESGMPKERFSAEFPKEGPSILRIQQVVRGDSAAYFCASSPTGGEKLFFGSGTQLSVL.